The 13 T cell receptor beta chains given below trace back to one sample, sequenced in a study of T cell responses to AZD1222 COVID-19 vaccine. Assay used: immunoSEQ multiplex PCR; TCRdb lists only in-frame clones, some missing. The data contain 150,000 to 250,000 clones, 80% to 95% of them singletons. This sample comprised peripheral blood, obtained 28 days after the second AZD1222 dose. These receptors all stem from an adult who received the AZD1222 COVID-19 vaccine.

The table lists this clone with a count of one. The genes are TRBV3-1 (or the pseudogene TRBV3-2) and TRBJ1-2; D ambiguous. Germline V lookup: CDR1 LGHDT, CDR2 YNNKEL (reference sequence). The CDR3 is made up of 14 amino acids. V was pared by 3 bases and J by 1 base, with 9 bases between. CDR3 sequence: CASSHAVNNYGYTF. CDR3 coding DNA: TGTGCCAGCAGCCATGCCGTTAATAACTATGGCTACACCTTC.

This clone was seen once. The chain is built from TRBV10-1 and TRBJ2-2; 9 positions agree with TRBD1. The germline gives CDR1 WNHNN, CDR2 SYGVQD (reference sequence). This CDR3 has 15 residues. J was trimmed by 2 bases and V by 5 bases; bases with no gene match: 3. CDR3 sequence (DNA): TGCGCCAGCAGTTTGGACAGGGGAAACACCGGGGAGCTGTTTTTT. Its protein is CASSLDRGNTGELFF.

The chain combines TRBV7-3 with TRBJ2-7, with TRBD1 as a possible D gene (6 bases). CDR1 and CDR2 from the germline V gene are SGHTA and FQGTGA. Trimming took off 5 bases at V and 3 bases at J, with 23 bases between the two ends. This CDR3 spans 17 amino acids. CDR3 sequence reads: CASSAIGGTPTYYEQYF. CDR3 DNA: TGTGCCAGCAGCGCAATAGGTGGGACACCTACCTACTACGAGCAGTACTTC.

The V gene is TRBV27, the J gene TRBJ2-1, with D perhaps being TRBD1 or TRBD2 (8 bases each). Germline values: CDR1 MNHEY, CDR2 SMNVEV (reference sequence). V was shortened by 5 bases and J by 0 bases, with 26 bases between the two germline ends. The length of the CDR3 is 20 residues. The CDR3 here is CASSPRDRRTSPHSYNEQFF. In nucleotides, the CDR3 is TGTGCCAGCAGTCCGAGGGACAGGCGGACTAGCCCGCACTCCTACAATGAGCAGTTCTTC.

The chain recombines TRBV29-1 with TRBJ2-3; weak D call: TRBD1 (5 bases). CDR1 is SQVTM and CDR2 is ANQGSEA in the germline V gene. Trimming stripped 4 bases from V and 5 bases from J, with 10 bases between. The length of the CDR3 is 12 residues. The CDR3 reads CSVGGLRDTQYF. CDR3 coding DNA: TGCAGCGTTGGGGGCCTTCGAGATACGCAGTATTTT.

The gene calls are TRBV11-3 and TRBJ2-4, with TRBD2 as a possible D gene (7 bases). The CDR3 length is 19 residues. Germline-derived CDR1 and CDR2 are SGHNT and YENEEA. Trimming shortened V by 1 base and J by 0 bases, and 19 bases separated the two germline ends. CDR3: CASSLGDRGGTIAKNIQYF. DNA for the CDR3: TGTGCCAGCAGCTTAGGGGACCGCGGGGGCACAATAGCCAAAAACATTCAGTACTTC.

This chain connects TRBV27 to TRBJ2-7; D gene unclear. Germline V CDR1 and CDR2: MNHEY, SMNVEV (reference sequence). V was pared by 2 bases and J by 4 bases, with 9 bases between. The CDR3 spans 13 residues. This CDR3 is CASSLGVGYEQYF. The CDR3 nucleotides are TGTGCCAGCAGTTTAGGAGTAGGGTACGAGCAGTACTTC.

This rearrangement joins TRBV13 to TRBJ2-7, with a possible D match to TRBD1 (5 bases). Germline V gene lookup returns CDR1 PRHDT and CDR2 FYEKMQ (reference sequence). V was clipped by 0 bases and J by 0 bases, with 18 bases between them. There are 18 residues in the CDR3. The CDR3 DNA is TGTGCCAGCAGCTTAGGCCGTCGGCAGGGTAAAGGCTCCTACGAGCAGTACTTC. The encoded protein is CASSLGRRQGKGSYEQYF. Full variable domain (remainder filled in from reference TRBV13 and TRBJ2-7): AAGVIQSPRHLIKEKRETATLKCYPIPRHDTVYWYQQGPGQDPQFLISFYEKMQSDKGSIPDRFSAQQFSDYHSELNMSSLELGDSALYFCASSLGRRQGKGSYEQYFGPGTRLTVT.

This chain joins TRBV5-8 and TRBJ1-2; D is uncertain. Germline V gene sequence: CDR1 SGHTS, CDR2 YDEGEE. CDR3 length: 15 residues. V was trimmed by 0 bases and J by 6 bases, leaving 15 bases between them. Written as DNA, the CDR3 is TGTGCCAGCAGCTTGGCCGACGGGGATTTGGATGGCTACACCTTC. It codes for CASSLADGDLDGYTF.

J is TRBJ2-6 and V is TRBV3-1 (or the pseudogene TRBV3-2); D is undetermined. CDR1 and CDR2 from the germline V gene are LGHDT and YNNKEL (reference sequence). CDR3 length equals 17 residues. V lost 3 bases and J lost 4, with 16 bases in between. The CDR3, as DNA: TGTGCCAGCAGCCAGGCCTTTGACATATCCGGGGCCAACGTCCTGACTTTC. It specifies CASSQAFDISGANVLTF.

The rearrangement links TRBV27 to TRBJ2-7; D might be TRBD2 (6 bases). Germline V gene sequence: CDR1 MNHEY, CDR2 SMNVEV (reference sequence). Trimming shortened V by 8 bases and J by 2 bases, and 13 bases separated the two germline ends. The CDR3 is 13 amino acids. CDR3 amino acids: CASHAGFPYEQYF. The DNA of the CDR3 is TGTGCCAGCCATGCGGGGTTTCCCTACGAGCAGTACTTC.

The chain combines TRBV5-4 with TRBJ2-5; a possible D gene is TRBD2 (5 bases). V lost 1 base and J 3 bases, leaving 10 bases between the germline ends. There are 14 residues in the CDR3. Germline loops: CDR1 SGHNT, CDR2 YYREEE (reference sequence). DNA of the CDR3: TGTGCCAGCAGCTTGACGGCGGGTGAAGAGACCCAGTACTTC. Translation gives CASSLTAGEETQYF.

The chain employs TRBV21-1 and TRBJ1-5. TRBV21-1 is labeled a pseudogene. CDR3 length equals 12 residues. This chain's CDR3 is CASSKGNQPQHF. CDR3 DNA sequence: TGTGCCAGCAGCAAAGGAAATCAGCCCCAGCATTTT.